This section outlines one T cell receptor (beta chain) sequence together with its context. Its target is unknown. This sample was included in a study of post-analysis software for immune sequencing data. The ends lost 3 bases at V and 1 base at J; junction bases unmatched: 6. Germline V gene lookup returns CDR1 SQVTM and CDR2 ANQGSEA. The CDR3 has 16 residues. Prepared libraries of TCR beta cDNA carried unique molecular identifiers. A population of roughly 1 to 11 million T cells gave rise to about half a million cDNA molecules. TCRdb reprocessed the PCR reads with MiXCR, giving one entry per CDR3 protein. Among around 770,000 distinct CDR3 sequences listed, around 45% were seen once. Whole-study results and caveats: Diversity measured as normalized Chao1 was significantly lower in multiple sclerosis patients than in controls. Patients carried 4 or 5 TRBV segments more frequently than controls did, and TRBV5-6, TRBV5-1 and TRBV20-1 were among them.

This sequence joins TRBV29-1 and TRBJ1-2, with 12 bases that match TRBD1. The specimen sequenced was blood. The receptor comes from a girl aged 10 to 17 with multiple sclerosis. The CDR3 DNA reads as TGCAGCGTTGATCGGGACAGGGGGCCCGGTAACTATGGCTACACCTTC. It yields the protein CSVDRDRGPGNYGYTF.